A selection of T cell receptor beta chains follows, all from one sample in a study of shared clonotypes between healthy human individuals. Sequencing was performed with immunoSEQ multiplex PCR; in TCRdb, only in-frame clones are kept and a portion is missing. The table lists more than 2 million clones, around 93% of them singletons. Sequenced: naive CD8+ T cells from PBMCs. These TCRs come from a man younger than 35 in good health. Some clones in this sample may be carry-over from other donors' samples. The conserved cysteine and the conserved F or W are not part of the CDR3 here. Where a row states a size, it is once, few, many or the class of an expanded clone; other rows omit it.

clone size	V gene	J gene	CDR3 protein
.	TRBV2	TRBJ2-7	ASSQGAVEQY
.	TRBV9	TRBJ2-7	ASSVGTSAGNEQY
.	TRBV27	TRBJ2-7	ASSWIGNSYEQY
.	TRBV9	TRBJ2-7	ASSVAGETYEQY
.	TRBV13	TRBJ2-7	ASSPGDYTYEQY
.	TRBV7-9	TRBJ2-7	ASNTGGSYYEQY
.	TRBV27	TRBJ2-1	ASSSRLVSYNEQF
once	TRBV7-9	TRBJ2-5	ASSMSPGLADKETQY
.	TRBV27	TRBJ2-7	ASSFDRVGRETL
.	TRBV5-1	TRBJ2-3	ASSLGGVLTDTQY
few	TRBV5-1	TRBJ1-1	ASSSLTGSDTEAF
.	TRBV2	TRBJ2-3	ASSPVRAPDTQY
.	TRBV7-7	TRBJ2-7	ASSFRLAPSYEQY
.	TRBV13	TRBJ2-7	ASSFSGGAFHEQY
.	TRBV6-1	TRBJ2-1	ASSEDGYNEQF
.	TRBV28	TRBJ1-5	ASTPLGAVNQPQH
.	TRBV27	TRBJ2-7	ASSPGQGGYEQY
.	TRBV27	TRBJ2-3	ASSFLEERTDTQY
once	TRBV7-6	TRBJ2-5	ASSLTPGQMEESQY
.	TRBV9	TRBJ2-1	ASSVSKVGVRVDEQF
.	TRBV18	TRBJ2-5	ASSTKGGQETQY
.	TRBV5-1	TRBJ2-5	ASSLEGNIQETQY
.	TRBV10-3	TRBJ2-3	AISERLAGSDTQY
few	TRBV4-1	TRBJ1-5	ASSRHIGTDQPQH
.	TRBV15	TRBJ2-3	ATSSVGTGLITDTQY
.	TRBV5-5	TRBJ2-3	ASSNRGDTQY
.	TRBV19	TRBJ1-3	ASSIGWGAGNTIY
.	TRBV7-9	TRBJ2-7	ASSLGKGRIKPYEQY
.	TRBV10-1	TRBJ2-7	ASSDPDSSYEQY
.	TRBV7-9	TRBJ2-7	ASSSAGDEQY